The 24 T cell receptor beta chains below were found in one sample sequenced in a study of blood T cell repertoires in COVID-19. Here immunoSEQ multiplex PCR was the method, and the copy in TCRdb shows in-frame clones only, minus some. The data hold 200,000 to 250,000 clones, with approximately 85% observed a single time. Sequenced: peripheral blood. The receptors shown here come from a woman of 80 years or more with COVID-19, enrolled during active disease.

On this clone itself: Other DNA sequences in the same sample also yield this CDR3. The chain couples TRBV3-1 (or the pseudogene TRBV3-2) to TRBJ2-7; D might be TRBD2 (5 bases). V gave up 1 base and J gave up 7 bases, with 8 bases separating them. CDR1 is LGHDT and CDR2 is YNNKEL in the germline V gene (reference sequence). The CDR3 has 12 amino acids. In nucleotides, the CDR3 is TGTGCCAGCAGCCAAGTCCCGGGGGAGCAGTACTTC. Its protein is CASSQVPGEQYF.

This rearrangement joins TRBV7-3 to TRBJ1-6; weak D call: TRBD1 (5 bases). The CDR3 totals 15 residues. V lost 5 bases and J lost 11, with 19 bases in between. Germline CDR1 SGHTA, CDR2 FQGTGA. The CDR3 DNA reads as TGTGCCAGCAGCACCCCACGGGGGGAGGAAGCACCCCTCCACTTT. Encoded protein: CASSTPRGEEAPLHF.

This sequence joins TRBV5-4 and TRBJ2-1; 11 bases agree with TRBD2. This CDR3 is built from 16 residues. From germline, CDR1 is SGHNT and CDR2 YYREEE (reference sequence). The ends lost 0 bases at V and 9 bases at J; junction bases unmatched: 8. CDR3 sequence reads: CASSLGLAGGRGEQFF. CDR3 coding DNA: TGTGCCAGCAGCTTGGGTCTAGCGGGAGGCCGGGGTGAGCAGTTCTTC.

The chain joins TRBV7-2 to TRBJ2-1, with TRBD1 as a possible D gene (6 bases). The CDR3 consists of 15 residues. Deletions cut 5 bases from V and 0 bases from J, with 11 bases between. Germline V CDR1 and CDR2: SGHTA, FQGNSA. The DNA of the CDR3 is TGTGCCAGCAGCCCCCAGGGGAGCTCCTACAATGAGCAGTTCTTC. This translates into CASSPQGSSYNEQFF.

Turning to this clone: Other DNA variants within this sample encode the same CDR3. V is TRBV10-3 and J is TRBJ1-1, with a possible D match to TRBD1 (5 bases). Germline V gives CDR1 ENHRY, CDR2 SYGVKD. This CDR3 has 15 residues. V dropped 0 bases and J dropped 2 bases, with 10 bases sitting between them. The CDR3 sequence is CAISESGQTNTEAFF. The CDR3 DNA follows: TGTGCCATCAGTGAGTCGGGGCAAACCAACACTGAAGCTTTCTTT.

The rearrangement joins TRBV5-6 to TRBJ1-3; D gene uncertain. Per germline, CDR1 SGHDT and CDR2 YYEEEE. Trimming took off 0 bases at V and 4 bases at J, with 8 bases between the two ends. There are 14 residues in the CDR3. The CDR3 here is CASSLEALGNTIYF. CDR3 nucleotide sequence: TGTGCCAGCAGCTTGGAAGCCCTCGGAAACACCATATATTTT.

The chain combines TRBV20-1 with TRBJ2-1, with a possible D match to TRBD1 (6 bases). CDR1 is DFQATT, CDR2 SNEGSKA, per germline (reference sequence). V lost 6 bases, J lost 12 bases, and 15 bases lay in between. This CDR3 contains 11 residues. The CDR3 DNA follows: TGCAGTGCCGAAAGGGGGAATCGGCAGTTCTTC. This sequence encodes CSAERGNRQFF.

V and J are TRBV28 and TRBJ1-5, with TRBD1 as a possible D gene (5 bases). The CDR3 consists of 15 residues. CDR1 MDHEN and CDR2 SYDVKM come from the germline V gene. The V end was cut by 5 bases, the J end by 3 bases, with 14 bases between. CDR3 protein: CASSVTDSYNQPQHF. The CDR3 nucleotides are TGTGCCAGCAGTGTCACCGACAGCTACAATCAGCCCCAGCATTTT.

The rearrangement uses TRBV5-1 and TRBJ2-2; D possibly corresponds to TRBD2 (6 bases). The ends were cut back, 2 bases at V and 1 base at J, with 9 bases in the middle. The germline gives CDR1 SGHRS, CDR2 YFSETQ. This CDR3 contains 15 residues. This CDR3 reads CASSLTGVNTGELFF. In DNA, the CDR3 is TGCGCCAGCAGCTTAACGGGGGTGAACACCGGGGAGCTGTTTTTT.

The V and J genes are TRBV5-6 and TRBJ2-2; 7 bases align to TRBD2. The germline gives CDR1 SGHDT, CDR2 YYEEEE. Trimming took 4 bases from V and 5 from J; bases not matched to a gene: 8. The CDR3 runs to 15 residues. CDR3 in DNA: TGTGCCAGCAGCGGGTGGCGGGAGAATACCGGGGAGCTGTTTTTT. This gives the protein CASSGWRENTGELFF.

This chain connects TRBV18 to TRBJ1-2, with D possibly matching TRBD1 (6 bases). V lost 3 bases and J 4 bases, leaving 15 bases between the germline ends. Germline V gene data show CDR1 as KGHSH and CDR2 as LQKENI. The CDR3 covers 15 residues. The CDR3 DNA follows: TGTGCCAGCTCACCTCCTCAGGGGAGAAGCTATGGCTACACCTTC. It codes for CASSPPQGRSYGYTF.

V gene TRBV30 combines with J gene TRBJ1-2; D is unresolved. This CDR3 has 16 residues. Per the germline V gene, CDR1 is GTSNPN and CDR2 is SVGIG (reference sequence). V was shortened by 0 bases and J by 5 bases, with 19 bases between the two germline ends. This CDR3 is CAWSVGGHDLKYGYTF. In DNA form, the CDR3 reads TGTGCCTGGAGTGTAGGAGGGCACGACTTAAAGTATGGCTACACCTTC.

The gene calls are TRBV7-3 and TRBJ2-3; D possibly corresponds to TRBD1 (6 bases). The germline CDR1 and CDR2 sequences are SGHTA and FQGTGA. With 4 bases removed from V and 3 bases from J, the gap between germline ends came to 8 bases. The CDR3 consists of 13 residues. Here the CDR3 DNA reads TGTGCCAGCAGCTCCGGACAGACAGATACGCAGTATTTT. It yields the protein CASSSGQTDTQYF.

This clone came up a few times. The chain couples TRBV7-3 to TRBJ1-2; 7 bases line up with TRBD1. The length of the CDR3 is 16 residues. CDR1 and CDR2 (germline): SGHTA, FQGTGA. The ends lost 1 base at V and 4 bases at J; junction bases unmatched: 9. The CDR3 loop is CASSLNGGQFRYGYTF. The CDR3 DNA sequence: TGTGCCAGCAGCTTAAATGGGGGACAGTTCCGCTATGGCTACACCTTC.

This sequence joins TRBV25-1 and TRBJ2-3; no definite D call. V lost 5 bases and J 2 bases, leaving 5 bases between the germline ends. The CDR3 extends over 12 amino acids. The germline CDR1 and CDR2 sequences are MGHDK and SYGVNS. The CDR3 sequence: CASSQFTDTQYF. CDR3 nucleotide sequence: TGTGCCAGCAGTCAGTTCACAGATACGCAGTATTTT.

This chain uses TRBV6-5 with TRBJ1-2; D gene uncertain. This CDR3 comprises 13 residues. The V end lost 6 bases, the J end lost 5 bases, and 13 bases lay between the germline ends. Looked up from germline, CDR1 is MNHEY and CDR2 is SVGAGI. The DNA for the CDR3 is TGTGCCAGCAGCGATGGGAGGCGGTATGGCTACACCTTC. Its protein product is CASSDGRRYGYTF.

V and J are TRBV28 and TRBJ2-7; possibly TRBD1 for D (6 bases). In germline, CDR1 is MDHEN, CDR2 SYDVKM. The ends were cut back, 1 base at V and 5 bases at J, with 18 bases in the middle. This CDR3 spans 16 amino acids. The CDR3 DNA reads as TGTGCCAGCAGTTTATCCGGCAACAGGGCTATCAACGAGCAGTACTTC. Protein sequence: CASSLSGNRAINEQYF.

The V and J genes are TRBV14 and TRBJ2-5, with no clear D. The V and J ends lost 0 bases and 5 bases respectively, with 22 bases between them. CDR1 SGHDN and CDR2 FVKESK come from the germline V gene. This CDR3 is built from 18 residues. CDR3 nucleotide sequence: TGTGCCAGCAGCCAAGATACGTCGCCGTTACGCGGCCCGGAGACCCAGTACTTC. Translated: CASSQDTSPLRGPETQYF.

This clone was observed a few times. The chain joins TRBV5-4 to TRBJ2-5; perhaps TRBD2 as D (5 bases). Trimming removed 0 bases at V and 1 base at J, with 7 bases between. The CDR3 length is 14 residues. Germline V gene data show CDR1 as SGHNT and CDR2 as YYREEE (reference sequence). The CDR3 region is CASSLGGAQETQYF. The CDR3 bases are TGTGCCAGCAGCTTGGGGGGAGCCCAAGAGACCCAGTACTTC.

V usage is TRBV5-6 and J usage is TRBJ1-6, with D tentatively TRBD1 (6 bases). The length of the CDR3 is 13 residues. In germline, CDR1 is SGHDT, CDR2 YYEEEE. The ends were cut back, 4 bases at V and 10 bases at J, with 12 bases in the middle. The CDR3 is CASSTSGESPLHF. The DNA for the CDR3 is TGTGCCAGCAGCACCTCAGGGGAATCACCCCTCCACTTT.

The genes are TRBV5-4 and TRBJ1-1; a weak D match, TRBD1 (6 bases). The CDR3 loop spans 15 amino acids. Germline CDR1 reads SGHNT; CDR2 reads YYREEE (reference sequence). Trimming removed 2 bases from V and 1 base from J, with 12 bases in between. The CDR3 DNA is TGTGCCAGCAGCTTCCAGACAGGACGGAACACTGAAGCTTTCTTT. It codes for CASSFQTGRNTEAFF.

CDR3: CASSQSAENTEAFF. CDR3 DNA: TGCGCCAGCAGTCAATCGGCTGAGAACACTGAAGCTTTCTTT. This chain connects TRBV23-1 to TRBJ1-1; D is undetermined. TRBV23-1 carries the ORF label, with uncertain function. Trimming stripped 0 bases from V and 1 base from J, with 6 bases between. CDR3 length: 14 residues.

The CDR3 here is CASRLRSGVGANVLTF. The CDR3 bases are TGTGCCAGCAGGCTACGCTCGGGAGTTGGGGCCAACGTCCTGACTTTC. The genes are TRBV28 and TRBJ2-6; D perhaps matches TRBD2 (6 bases). Germline V lookup: CDR1 MDHEN, CDR2 SYDVKM. Trimming removed 6 bases at V and 3 bases at J, with 15 bases between. The CDR3 totals 16 residues.

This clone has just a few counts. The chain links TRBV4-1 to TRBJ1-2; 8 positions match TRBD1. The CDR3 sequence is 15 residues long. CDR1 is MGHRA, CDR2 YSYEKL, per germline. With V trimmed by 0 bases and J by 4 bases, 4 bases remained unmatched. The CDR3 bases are TGCGCCAGCAGCCAAGACCCAGGGGGCCTCTATGGCTACACCTTC. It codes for CASSQDPGGLYGYTF.